This T cell receptor (beta chain) was captured by sequencing in a study of shared clonotypes between healthy human individuals. Regarding the study as a whole: Sample collection involved blood only; tissue repertoires are likely different.

In the naive CD8 group, cells lacked CD45RO and were positively selected for CCR7, so terminally differentiated effector memory CD45RA+ cells were left out. Authors' processing steps: Quality scores were absent from the junction-only immunoSEQ sequences, so filtering differed. The protocol was immunoSEQ multiplex PCR, while the TCRdb copy is restricted to in-frame clones and leaves out a portion. V and J calls plus clone size are reproduced from that table; the DNA served to infer D and trimming. Of about 2.1 million clones listed, over 85% are singletons. Points on this clone: Its antigen is currently unknown. Other DNA sequences in the sample encode the same CDR3.

The CDR3 sequence is 15 residues long. The V gene's germline CDR1 is KGHSH and CDR2 LQKENI. The V and J ends lost 0 bases and 4 bases, in that order; junction bases with no gene match: 2. Sequenced material: naive CD8+ T cells from PBMCs. This TCR was sampled from a young man in good health. Some clones in this sample may be carry-over from other donors' samples. V gene TRBV18 combines with J gene TRBJ2-2; 7 bases match TRBD1. The CDR3 protein is CASSPPDRATGELFF. DNA of the CDR3: TGTGCCAGCTCACCACCTGACAGGGCCACCGGGGAGCTGTTTTTT.